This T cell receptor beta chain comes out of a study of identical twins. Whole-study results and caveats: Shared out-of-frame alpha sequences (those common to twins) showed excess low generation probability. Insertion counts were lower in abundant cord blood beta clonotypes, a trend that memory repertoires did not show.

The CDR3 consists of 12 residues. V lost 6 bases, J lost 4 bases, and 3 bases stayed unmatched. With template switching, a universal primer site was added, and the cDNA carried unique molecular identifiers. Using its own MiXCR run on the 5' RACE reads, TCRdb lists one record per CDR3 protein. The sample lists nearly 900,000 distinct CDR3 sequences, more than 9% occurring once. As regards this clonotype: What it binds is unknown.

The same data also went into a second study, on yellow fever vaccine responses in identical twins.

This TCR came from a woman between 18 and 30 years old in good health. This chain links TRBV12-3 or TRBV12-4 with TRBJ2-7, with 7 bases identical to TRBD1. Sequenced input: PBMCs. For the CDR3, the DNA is TGTGCCAGCAGAGGGACAGAATACGAGCAGTACTTC. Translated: CASRGTEYEQYF.